The clone carrying this T cell receptor (beta chain) has just a few counts. Its antigen remains unidentified. This specimen comes from a study of metastatic and nonmetastatic thyroid tumors. Looking at the study overall: From malignant and benign thyroid patients, repertoires in blood and in tumor or nodule tissue were compared.

Patients were all untreated before their thyroid surgery. With 0 bases clipped from V and 5 bases from J, the junction kept 3 bases outside the gene matches. From germline, CDR1 is MGHRA and CDR2 YSYEKL. The CDR3 consists of 15 residues. Per the authors' pipeline: Using the CDR3 differences seen across clinicopathological groups, the authors built a distant-metastasis classifier for papillary thyroid cancer, which was meant to discriminate distant-metastatic patients. With MiXCR, TCRdb called clones anew from the PCR reads. The V and J calls come from TCRdb's annotation, not from the publication. The data contain 35,000 to 45,000 clones, less than 3.5% of them singletons. Study-wide points: In blood and tumor, TCR beta diversity was reportedly significantly higher in malignant thyroid tumors than in benign nodules.

Specimen: blood. The chain links TRBV4-1 to TRBJ1-4, with 7 bases identical to TRBD1. The TCR comes from a female donor with papillary thyroid cancer or a benign thyroid nodule (not recorded which). Some clones in this sample may be carry-over from other donors' samples. CDR3 sequence reads: CASSQELRGNEKLFF. The CDR3 nucleotides are TGCGCCAGCAGCCAAGAACTCAGGGGGAATGAAAAACTGTTTTTT.